These 28 T cell receptor beta chains were sequenced from one sample in a study of breast tumors, draining lymph nodes, adjacent tissues. The lymph nodes were axillary draining lymph nodes from breast cancer patients. TCRdb re-called the multiplex PCR reads with MiXCR, one entry per CDR3 protein. This table holds 130,000 or so distinct CDR3 sequences, 21% found once. Sequenced sample: axillary lymph node tissue. The receptors derive from a female donor with breast cancer. Some clones in this sample may be carry-over from other donors' samples.

This clonotype was found many times. The gene calls are TRBV6-2 or TRBV6-3 and TRBJ2-3; 9 positions agree with TRBD1. The CDR3 has 13 residues. The V segment lost 8 bases and the J segment 0 bases; nucleotides outside the gene matches: 0. Germline loops: CDR1 MNHEY, CDR2 SVGEGT. The CDR3 bases are TGTGCCAGCGGGACAGGGAGCACAGATACGCAGTATTTT. Translated, it gives CASGTGSTDTQYF.

Concerning this clonotype itself: One base away lies a much larger clone, so this may be a sequencing read error. CDR3 amino acids: CASSGGGGRSREQFF. In DNA form, the CDR3 reads TGTGCCAGTAGTGGGGGCGGGGGTAGATCCCGTGAGCAGTTCTTC. The chain links TRBV19 to TRBJ2-1, with a possible D match to TRBD2 (7 bases). Germline values: CDR1 LNHDA, CDR2 SQIVND (reference sequence). This CDR3 region has 15 residues. Trimming removed 5 bases from V and 9 bases from J, with 20 bases in between.

This clonotype was observed many times. V usage is TRBV9 and J usage is TRBJ2-1; 9 bases match TRBD2. Germline values: CDR1 SGDLS, CDR2 YYNGEE. The CDR3 contains 16 residues. The J segment lost 8 bases and the V segment lost 0 bases, leaving 9 bases of the junction unmatched. The chain's CDR3 is CASSVARSGSVDEQFF. CDR3 DNA: TGTGCCAGCAGCGTAGCCCGTAGCGGGAGTGTCGATGAGCAGTTCTTC.

In its sample, this clonotype was seen once. A much larger clone lies one base from this, so it may be a read error. The CDR3 sequence is CASSDMGGRTNEKLFF. As DNA, the CDR3 is TGTGCCAGCAGTGACATGGGAGGGAGGACTAATGAAAAACTGTTTTTT. V usage is TRBV6-5 and J usage is TRBJ1-4, with no clear D. This CDR3 has 16 amino acids. With 5 bases removed from V and 2 bases from J, the gap between germline ends came to 15 bases. Per the germline V gene, CDR1 is MNHEY and CDR2 is SVGAGI.

This clonotype has ten or more counts. The chain joins TRBV4-1 to TRBJ1-5, with D perhaps TRBD1 (5 bases). V was shortened by 0 bases and J by 4 bases, with 10 bases between the two germline ends. Germline V gene lookup returns CDR1 MGHRA and CDR2 YSYEKL. This CDR3 is built from 15 residues. CDR3 nucleotide sequence: TGCGCCAGCAGCCAAGATACGGGGGGGAATCAGCCCCAGCATTTT. Its protein product is CASSQDTGGNQPQHF.

The table lists this clonotype with many counts. The rearrangement joins TRBV4-1 to TRBJ2-3; tentatively, D is TRBD1 or TRBD2 (5 bases each). Looked up from germline, CDR1 is MGHRA and CDR2 is YSYEKL. Trimming took off 5 bases at V and 2 bases at J, with 14 bases between the two ends. There are 15 residues in the CDR3. The CDR3 reads CASSMDNDYTDTQYF. CDR3 nucleotide sequence: TGCGCCAGCAGCATGGACAACGACTACACAGATACGCAGTATTTT.

This chain uses TRBV28 with TRBJ1-2; D uncertain. Trimming took off 3 bases at V and 6 bases at J, with 11 bases between the two ends. The CDR3 extends over 13 amino acids. Germline CDR1 reads MDHEN; CDR2 reads SYDVKM. The CDR3 protein is CASSFIGWDGYTF. Written as DNA, the CDR3 is TGTGCCAGCAGTTTTATAGGGTGGGATGGCTACACCTTC.

This clonotype showed up many times. The chain employs TRBV28 and TRBJ2-3; 10 positions agree with TRBD2. V lost 7 bases, J lost 2 bases, and 6 bases stayed unmatched. Germline V gene data show CDR1 as MDHEN and CDR2 as SYDVKM. The CDR3 extends over 15 amino acids. For the CDR3, the DNA is TGTGCCAGCATCCAAGCGGGAGGGCTCACAGATACGCAGTATTTT. Translating it yields CASIQAGGLTDTQYF.

The V gene is TRBV11-3, the J gene TRBJ2-7; perhaps TRBD1 as D (6 bases). The germline V and J ends were trimmed by 5 bases and 7 bases, with 15 bases remaining between them. The CDR3 has 13 amino acids. Germline-derived CDR1 and CDR2 are SGHNT and YENEEA. As DNA, the CDR3 is TGTGCCAGCAGCGGCACAGGGAATCGGGAGCAGTACTTC. Its translation: CASSGTGNREQYF.

This clonotype was counted between two and nine times. V gene TRBV5-8 combines with J gene TRBJ2-3, with D tentatively TRBD2 (5 bases). Germline loops: CDR1 SGHTS, CDR2 YDEGEE. The CDR3 covers 11 residues. V dropped 3 bases and J dropped 6 bases, with 5 bases sitting between them. The CDR3, as DNA: TGTGCCAGCAGCTGGAGGGATACGCAGTATTTT. Its protein product is CASSWRDTQYF.

Many counts were recorded for this clonotype. The chain has TRBV30 and TRBJ2-3; TRBD2 matches at 7 bases. The germline V gene has CDR1 GTSNPN and CDR2 SVGIG (reference sequence). V trimming: 3 bases; J trimming: 5 bases; junction bases outside the gene matches: 11. This CDR3 is 15 amino acids long. The CDR3 DNA is TGTGCCTGGAGACCCTCGGGAGGAAATATAGATACGCAGTATTTT. It yields the protein CAWRPSGGNIDTQYF.

With respect to this clonotype: One base away lies a much larger clone, so this may be a sequencing read error. Without the conserved terminal phenylalanine or tryptophan, this CDR3 likely stems from a read error. This chain joins TRBV10-1 and TRBJ1-5; no firm D call. The V end was cut by 8 bases, the J end by 0 bases, with 11 bases between. The germline V gene has CDR1 WNHNN and CDR2 SYGVQD (reference sequence). The CDR3 sequence is 14 residues long. The DNA of the CDR3 is TGCGCCAGCCCGGACCGATATAGCAATCAGCCCCAGCATTCT. Its protein is CASPDRYSNQPQHS.

The table lists this clonotype with many counts. This chain links TRBV20-1 with TRBJ2-5; D is possibly TRBD1 (5 bases). The germline CDR1 and CDR2 sequences are DFQATT and SNEGSKA (reference sequence). The CDR3 has 15 amino acids. V lost 3 bases to trimming and J lost 3 bases, with 17 bases between them. CDR3 nucleotide sequence: TGCAGTGCTAGGGCTACAGACAGACCTGAAGAGACCCAGTACTTC. It specifies CSARATDRPEETQYF.

The sample holds many counts of this clonotype. The J gene is TRBJ2-1, the V gene TRBV11-1, with D perhaps assigned TRBD1 or TRBD2 (5 bases each). In germline, CDR1 is SGHAT, CDR2 FQDESV (reference sequence). The V end was cut by 5 bases, the J end by 5 bases, with 13 bases between. The CDR3 contains 14 residues. DNA for the CDR3: TGTGCCAGCAGCCTCGGGGCGGCGAACAATGAGCAGTTCTTC. Protein sequence: CASSLGAANNEQFF.

This clonotype was counted many times. The chain carries TRBV19 and TRBJ2-1; 9 nucleotides line up with TRBD1. The CDR3 runs 14 residues. Unmatched junction bases numbered 5, after V lost 3 bases and J lost 8 bases. Germline V lookup: CDR1 LNHDA, CDR2 SQIVND (reference sequence). In DNA, the CDR3 is TGTGCCAGTAGTATTGGACAGGGGATGGATGAGCAGTTCTTC. Residues: CASSIGQGMDEQFF.

This clonotype was observed a handful of times. The chain carries TRBV5-4 and TRBJ1-5; no firm D call. The V end lost 0 bases, the J end lost 5 bases, and 6 bases lay between the germline ends. Per germline, CDR1 SGHNT and CDR2 YYREEE (reference sequence). CDR3 size: 13 residues. The CDR3, as DNA: TGTGCCAGCAGCTTGGACCGGGATCAGCCCCAGCATTTT. Protein sequence: CASSLDRDQPQHF.

With respect to this clonotype: Given a much more abundant clone one base away, this may be a read error. V is TRBV12-3 or TRBV12-4 and J is TRBJ2-1; weak D call: TRBD2 (5 bases). The CDR3 has 13 residues. In DNA form, the CDR3 reads TGTGCCAGCAGTTCCTGGCTAGAGGGAGAGCAGCTCTTC. Its protein is CASSSWLEGEQLF.

This clonotype was recorded many times. The chain employs TRBV20-1 and TRBJ2-1; D perhaps matches TRBD1 (5 bases). This CDR3 contains 14 residues. CDR1 is DFQATT, CDR2 SNEGSKA, per germline (reference sequence). V lost 3 bases and J 11 bases, leaving 20 bases between the germline ends. CDR3 in amino acids: CSARDEETAKKQFF. As DNA, the CDR3 is TGCAGTGCTAGGGACGAGGAGACAGCTAAAAAGCAGTTCTTC.

With regard to this clonotype: A clone one base away is much larger, so this may be a read error. The rearrangement uses TRBV18 and TRBJ1-2; D uncertain. The CDR3 spans 12 residues. V was shortened by 4 bases and J by 6 bases, with 9 bases between the two germline ends. From germline, CDR1 is KGHSH and CDR2 LQKENI. The DNA of the CDR3 is TGTGCCAGCTCACTCATCTCGGATGGCTACACCTTC. It translates to CASSLISDGYTF.

This clonotype was detected many times. The chain links TRBV6-4 to TRBJ1-5, with D unresolved. Germline values: CDR1 MRHNA, CDR2 SNTAGT. The CDR3 loop spans 15 amino acids. Trimming removed 0 bases from V and 5 bases from J, with 11 bases in between. The CDR3 reads CASSDSIGLHQPQHF. The DNA of the CDR3 is TGTGCCAGCAGTGACTCGATTGGTTTACATCAGCCCCAGCATTTT.

The chain joins TRBV11-2 to TRBJ1-5; TRBD1 might be the D (6 bases). Trimming left V 5 bases short and J 0 bases short, with 11 bases between. Germline CDR1 and CDR2: SGHAT and FQNNGV. The CDR3 consists of 15 residues. For the CDR3, the DNA is TGTGCCAGCAGCAAACAGGGCCTTAGCAATCAGCCCCAGCATTTT. Translation gives CASSKQGLSNQPQHF.

This clonotype was seen ten or more times. V is TRBV19 and J is TRBJ2-1, with TRBD2 matching 7 bases. The CDR3 runs to 16 residues. With V trimmed by 4 bases and J by 7 bases, 13 bases remained unmatched. Germline CDR1 is LNHDA and CDR2 is SQIVND (reference sequence). CDR3 protein: CASSTGRGGIMNEQFF. The CDR3 DNA sequence: TGTGCCAGTAGTACCGGACGGGGAGGGATTATGAATGAGCAGTTCTTC. Full variable domain (missing parts from reference TRBV19 and TRBJ2-1): DGGITQSPKYLFRKEGQNVTLSCEQNLNHDAMYWYRQDPGQGLRLIYYSQIVNDFQKGDIAEGYSVSREKKESFPLTVTSAQKNPTAFYLCASSTGRGGIMNEQFFGPGTRLTVL.

This clonotype was counted many times. The CDR3 DNA reads as TGCGCCAGCAGCTTGGTTGGGGTTGCCGGCTACACCTTC. This encodes CASSLVGVAGYTF. The chain recombines TRBV5-1 with TRBJ1-2; D gene ambiguous. The CDR3 spans 13 residues. Trimming cost V 0 bases and J 8 bases, with 11 bases left between them. Germline V gene sequence: CDR1 SGHRS, CDR2 YFSETQ.

As regards this clonotype: Possible read error: a much larger clone is one base away. The genes are TRBV5-1 and TRBJ2-2, with D possibly called TRBD1 or TRBD2 (5 bases each). The V end lost 3 bases, the J end lost 0 bases, and 12 bases lay between the germline ends. CDR1 and CDR2 from the germline V gene are SGHRS and YFSETQ. The CDR3 extends over 16 amino acids. The CDR3, as DNA: TGCGCCAGCAGCTCCATACGGGGCCCGAACACCGGGGAGCTGTTTTTT. This codes for CASSSIRGPNTGELFF.

The V gene is TRBV27, the J gene TRBJ1-4; D might be TRBD1 (5 bases). This CDR3 has 15 residues. The germline gives CDR1 MNHEY, CDR2 SMNVEV (reference sequence). Trimming left V 3 bases short and J 6 bases short, with 14 bases between. CDR3 DNA sequence: TGTGCCAGCAGTTTCGGGGGTCTCGGAGATGAAAAACTGTTTTTT. Amino acids: CASSFGGLGDEKLFF. Based on the CDR3 plus reference TRBV27 and TRBJ1-4, the full variable domain is EAQVTQNPRYLITVTGKKLTVTCSQNMNHEYMSWYRQDPGLGLRQIYYSMNVEVTDKGDVPEGYKVSRKEKRNFPLILESPSPNQTSLYFCASSFGGLGDEKLFFGSGTQLSVL.

This clonotype was seen only a few times. The chain recombines TRBV28 with TRBJ2-7, with 9 bases aligning to TRBD2. Looked up from germline, CDR1 is MDHEN and CDR2 is SYDVKM. The ends lost 3 bases at V and 0 bases at J; junction bases unmatched: 24. This CDR3 spans 22 amino acids. The CDR3 nucleotides read TGTGCCAGCAGTTTGTATTTGCGGTCCAGCGGGAGGTGTTGGGGAGACTCCTACGAGCAGTACTTC. Translating gives CASSLYLRSSGRCWGDSYEQYF.

This clonotype was observed at least ten times. The V and J genes are TRBV7-9 and TRBJ1-6; tentative D call: TRBD1 (5 bases). V lost 2 bases, J lost 12 bases, and 8 bases lay in between. This CDR3 has 12 residues. In germline, CDR1 is SEHNR, CDR2 FQNEAQ (reference sequence). CDR3 in amino acids: CASSLLGGPLHF. The CDR3 DNA follows: TGTGCCAGCAGCTTACTGGGGGGACCCCTCCACTTT. The full variable domain, with the rest looked up from reference TRBV7-9 and TRBJ1-6, is DTGVSQNPRHKITKRGQNVTFRCDPISEHNRLYWYRQTLGQGPEFLTYFQNEAQLEKSRLLSDRFSAERPKGSFSTLEIQRTEQGDSAMYLCASSLLGGPLHFGNGTRLTVT.

On this clonotype: A much larger clone is a single base away; this may be a read error. The genes are TRBV24-1 and TRBJ2-1; no firm D call. CDR3 length equals 15 residues. In germline, CDR1 is KGHDR, CDR2 SFDVKD. The CDR3 here is CVTSARISPYNERFF. The DNA for the CDR3 is TGTGTCACCAGCGCCCGAATTAGCCCTTACAATGAGCGGTTCTTC.